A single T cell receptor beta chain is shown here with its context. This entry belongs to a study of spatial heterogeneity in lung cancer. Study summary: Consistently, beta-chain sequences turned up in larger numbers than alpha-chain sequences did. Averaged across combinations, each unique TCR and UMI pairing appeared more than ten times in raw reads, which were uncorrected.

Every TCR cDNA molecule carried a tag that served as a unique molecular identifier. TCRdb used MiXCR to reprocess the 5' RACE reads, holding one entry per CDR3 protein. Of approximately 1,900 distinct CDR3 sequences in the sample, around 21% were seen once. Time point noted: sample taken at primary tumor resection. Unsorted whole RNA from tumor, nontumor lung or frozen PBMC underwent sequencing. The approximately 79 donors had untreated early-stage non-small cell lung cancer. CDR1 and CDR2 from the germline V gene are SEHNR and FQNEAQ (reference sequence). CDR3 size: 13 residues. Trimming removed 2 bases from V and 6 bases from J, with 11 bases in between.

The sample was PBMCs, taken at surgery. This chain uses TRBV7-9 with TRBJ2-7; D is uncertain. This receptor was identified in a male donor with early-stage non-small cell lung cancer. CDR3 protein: CASSLIGTVEQYF. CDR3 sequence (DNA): TGTGCCAGCAGCTTAATTGGAACGGTCGAGCAGTACTTC.